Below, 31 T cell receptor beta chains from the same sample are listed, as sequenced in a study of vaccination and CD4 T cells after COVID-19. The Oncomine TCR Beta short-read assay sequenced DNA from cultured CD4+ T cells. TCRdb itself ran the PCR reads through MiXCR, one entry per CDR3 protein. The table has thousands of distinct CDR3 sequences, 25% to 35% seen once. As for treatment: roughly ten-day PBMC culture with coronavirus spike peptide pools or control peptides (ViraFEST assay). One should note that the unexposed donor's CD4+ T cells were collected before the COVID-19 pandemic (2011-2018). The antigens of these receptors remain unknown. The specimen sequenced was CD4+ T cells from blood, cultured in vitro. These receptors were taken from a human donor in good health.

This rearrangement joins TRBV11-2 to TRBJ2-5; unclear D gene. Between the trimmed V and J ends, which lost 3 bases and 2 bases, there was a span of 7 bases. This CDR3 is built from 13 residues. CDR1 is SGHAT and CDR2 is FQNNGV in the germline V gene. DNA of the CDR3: TGTGCCAGCAGCTTGTCCCCTCAAGAGACCCAGTACTTC. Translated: CASSLSPQETQYF. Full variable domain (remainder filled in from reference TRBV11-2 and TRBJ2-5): EAGVAQSPRYKIIEKRQSVAFWCNPISGHATLYWYQQILGQGPKLLIQFQNNGVVDDSQLPKDRFSAERLKGVDSTLKIQPAKLEDSAVYLCASSLSPQETQYFGPGTRLLVL.

CDR3 amino acids: CSARGQSSYEQYF. The CDR3 DNA is TGCAGTGCTAGAGGGCAGAGCTCCTACGAGCAGTACTTC. The chain links TRBV20-1 to TRBJ2-7, with D uncertain. This CDR3 region has 13 residues. V gave up 1 base and J gave up 0 bases, with 7 bases separating them. The V gene's germline CDR1 is DFQATT and CDR2 SNEGSKA (reference sequence).

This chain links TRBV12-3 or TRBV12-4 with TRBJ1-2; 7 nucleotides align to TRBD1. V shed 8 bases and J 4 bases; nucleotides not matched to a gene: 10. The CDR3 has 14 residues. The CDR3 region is CASAPTGSSYGYTF. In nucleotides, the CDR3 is TGTGCCAGCGCCCCGACAGGGTCAAGCTATGGCTACACCTTC.

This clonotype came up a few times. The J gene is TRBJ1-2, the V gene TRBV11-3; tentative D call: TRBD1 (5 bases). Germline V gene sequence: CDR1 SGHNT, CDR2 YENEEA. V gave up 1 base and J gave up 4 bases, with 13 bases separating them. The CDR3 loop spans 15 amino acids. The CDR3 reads CASSLVRQPLYGYTF. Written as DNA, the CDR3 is TGTGCCAGCAGCTTAGTCCGACAGCCGCTCTATGGCTACACCTTC. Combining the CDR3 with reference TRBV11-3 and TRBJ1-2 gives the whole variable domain EAGVVQSPRYKIIEKKQPVAFWCNPISGHNTLYWYLQNLGQGPELLIRYENEEAVDDSQLPKDRFSAERLKGVDSTLKIQPAELGDSAVYLCASSLVRQPLYGYTFGSGTRLTVV.

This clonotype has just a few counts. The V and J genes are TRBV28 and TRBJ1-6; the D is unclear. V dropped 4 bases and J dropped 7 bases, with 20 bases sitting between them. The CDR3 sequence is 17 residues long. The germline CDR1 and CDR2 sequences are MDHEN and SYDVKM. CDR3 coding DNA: TGTGCCAGCAGTTCCCCCTGGGCAGATGGCAGGAATTCACCCCTCCACTTT. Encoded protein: CASSSPWADGRNSPLHF.

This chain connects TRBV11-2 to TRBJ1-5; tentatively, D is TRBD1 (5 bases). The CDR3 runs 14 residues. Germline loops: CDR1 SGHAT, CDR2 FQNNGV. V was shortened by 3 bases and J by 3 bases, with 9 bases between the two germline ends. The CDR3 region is CASSLGRNNQPQHF. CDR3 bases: TGTGCCAGCAGCTTGGGACGGAACAATCAGCCCCAGCATTTT. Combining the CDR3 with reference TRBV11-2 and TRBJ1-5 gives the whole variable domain EAGVAQSPRYKIIEKRQSVAFWCNPISGHATLYWYQQILGQGPKLLIQFQNNGVVDDSQLPKDRFSAERLKGVDSTLKIQPAKLEDSAVYLCASSLGRNNQPQHFGDGTRLSIL.

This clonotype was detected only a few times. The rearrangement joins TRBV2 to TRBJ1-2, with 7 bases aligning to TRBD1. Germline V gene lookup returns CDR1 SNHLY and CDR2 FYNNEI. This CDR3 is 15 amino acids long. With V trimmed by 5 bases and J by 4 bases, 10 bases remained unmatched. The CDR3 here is CASSSTGAWGYGYTF. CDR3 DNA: TGTGCCAGCAGTTCTACAGGGGCTTGGGGCTATGGCTACACCTTC.

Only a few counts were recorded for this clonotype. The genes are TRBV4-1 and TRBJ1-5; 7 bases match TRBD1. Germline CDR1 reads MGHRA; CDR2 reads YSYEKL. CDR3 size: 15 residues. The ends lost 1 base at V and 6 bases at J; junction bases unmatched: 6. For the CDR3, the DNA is TGCGCCAGCAGCCAAGTGATCCCAGGGGGTCAGCCCCAGCATTTT. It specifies CASSQVIPGGQPQHF.

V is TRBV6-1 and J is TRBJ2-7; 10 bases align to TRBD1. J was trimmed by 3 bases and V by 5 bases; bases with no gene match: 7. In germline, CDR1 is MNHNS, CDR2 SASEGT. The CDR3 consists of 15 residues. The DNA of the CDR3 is TGTGCCAGCAGTAGAACGGGACAGGGGATCTACGAGCAGTACTTC. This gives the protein CASSRTGQGIYEQYF.

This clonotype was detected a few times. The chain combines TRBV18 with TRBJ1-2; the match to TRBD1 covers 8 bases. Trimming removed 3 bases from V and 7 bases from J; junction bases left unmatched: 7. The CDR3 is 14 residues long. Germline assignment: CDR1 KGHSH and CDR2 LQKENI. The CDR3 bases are TGTGCCAGCTCACCTCCGGGACAGGTTGTTGGCTACACCTTC. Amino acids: CASSPPGQVVGYTF.

The CDR3 protein is CASSLQGARGYTF. In DNA, the CDR3 is TGTGCCAGCAGTCTACAGGGGGCGAGGGGCTACACCTTC. The gene calls are TRBV12-3 or TRBV12-4 and TRBJ1-2; 9 bases line up with TRBD1. This CDR3 has 13 amino acids. The ends lost 5 bases at V and 8 bases at J; junction bases unmatched: 6.

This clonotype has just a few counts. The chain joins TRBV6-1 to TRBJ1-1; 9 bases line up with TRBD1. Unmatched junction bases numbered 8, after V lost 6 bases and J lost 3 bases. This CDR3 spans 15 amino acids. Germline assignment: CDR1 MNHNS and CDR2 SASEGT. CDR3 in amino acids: CASRLQGAVDTEAFF. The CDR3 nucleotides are TGTGCCAGCAGGTTACAGGGGGCTGTGGACACTGAAGCTTTCTTT.

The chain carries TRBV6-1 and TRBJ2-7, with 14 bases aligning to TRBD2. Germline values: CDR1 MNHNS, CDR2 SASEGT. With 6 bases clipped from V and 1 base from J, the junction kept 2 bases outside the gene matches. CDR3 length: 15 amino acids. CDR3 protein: CASRRTSGGSYEQYF. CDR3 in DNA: TGTGCCAGCAGGAGGACTAGCGGGGGGTCCTACGAGCAGTACTTC.

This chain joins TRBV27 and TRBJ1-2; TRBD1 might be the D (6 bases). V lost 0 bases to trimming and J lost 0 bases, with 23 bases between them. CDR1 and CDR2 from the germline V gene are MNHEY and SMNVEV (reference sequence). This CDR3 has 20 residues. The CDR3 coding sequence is TGTGCCAGCAGTTTATCCCGCATATCACCGCTGGACAGAGCTAACTATGGCTACACCTTC. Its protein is CASSLSRISPLDRANYGYTF.

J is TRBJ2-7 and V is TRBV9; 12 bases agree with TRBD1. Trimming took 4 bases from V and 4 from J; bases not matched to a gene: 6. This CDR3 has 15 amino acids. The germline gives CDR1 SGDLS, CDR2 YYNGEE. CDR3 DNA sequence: TGTGCCAGCAGCCATGGGGGACAGGGGGCTTACGAGCAGTACTTC. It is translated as CASSHGGQGAYEQYF.

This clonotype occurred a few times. The CDR3 DNA reads TGTGCCTGGAGCACCCCAGGGGGGGATCAGCCCCAGCATTTT. Translated: CAWSTPGGDQPQHF. The V and J genes are TRBV30 and TRBJ1-5; TRBD1 matches 7 bases. CDR1 is GTSNPN, CDR2 SVGIG, per germline (reference sequence). V shed 3 bases and J 5 bases; nucleotides not matched to a gene: 7. This CDR3 region has 14 residues.

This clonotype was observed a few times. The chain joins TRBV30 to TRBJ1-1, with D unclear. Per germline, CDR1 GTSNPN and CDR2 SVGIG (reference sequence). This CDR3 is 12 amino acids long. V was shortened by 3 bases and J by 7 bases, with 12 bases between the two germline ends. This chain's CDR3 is CAWSLTGGEAFF. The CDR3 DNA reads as TGTGCCTGGAGCCTAACGGGTGGTGAAGCTTTCTTT.

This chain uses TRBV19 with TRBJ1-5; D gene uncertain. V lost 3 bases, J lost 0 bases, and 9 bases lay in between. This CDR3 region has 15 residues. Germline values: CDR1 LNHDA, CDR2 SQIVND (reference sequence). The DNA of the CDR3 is TGTGCCAGTAGTATTGGAGTATATAGCAATCAGCCCCAGCATTTT. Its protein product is CASSIGVYSNQPQHF.

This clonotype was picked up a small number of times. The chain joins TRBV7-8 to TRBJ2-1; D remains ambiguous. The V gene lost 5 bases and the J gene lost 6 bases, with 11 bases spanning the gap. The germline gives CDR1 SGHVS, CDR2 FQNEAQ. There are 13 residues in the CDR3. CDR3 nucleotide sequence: TGTGCCAGCAGCCCCCCAAGACGCAATGAGCAGTTCTTC. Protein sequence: CASSPPRRNEQFF.

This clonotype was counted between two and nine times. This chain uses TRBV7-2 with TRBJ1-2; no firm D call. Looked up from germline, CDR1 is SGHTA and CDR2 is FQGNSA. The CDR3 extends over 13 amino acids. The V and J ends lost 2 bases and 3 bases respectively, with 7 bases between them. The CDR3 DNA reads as TGTGCCAGCAGCTTACGGGTGGACTATGGCTACACCTTC. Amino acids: CASSLRVDYGYTF.

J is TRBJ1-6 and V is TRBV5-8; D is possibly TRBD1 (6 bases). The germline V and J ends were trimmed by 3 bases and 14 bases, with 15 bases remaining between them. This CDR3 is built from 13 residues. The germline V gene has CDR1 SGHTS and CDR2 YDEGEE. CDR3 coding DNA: TGTGCCAGCAGCTCCCGGACAGTATCGGCCCTCCACTTT. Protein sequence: CASSSRTVSALHF.

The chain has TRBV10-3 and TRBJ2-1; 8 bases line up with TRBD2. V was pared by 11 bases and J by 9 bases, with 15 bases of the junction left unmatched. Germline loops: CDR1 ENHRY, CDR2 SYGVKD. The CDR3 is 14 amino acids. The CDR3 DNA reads TGTGCCTTCCGTGGAAGCGGGGGTTCCAGTGAGCAGTTCTTC. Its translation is CAFRGSGGSSEQFF.

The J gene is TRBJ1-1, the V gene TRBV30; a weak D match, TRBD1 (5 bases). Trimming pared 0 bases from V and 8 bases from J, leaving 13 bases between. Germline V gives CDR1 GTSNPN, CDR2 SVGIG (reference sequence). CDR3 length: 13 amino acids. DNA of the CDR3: TGTGCCTGGAGTGTAGGGGCAGACTCGGAAGCTTTCTTT. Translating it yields CAWSVGADSEAFF.

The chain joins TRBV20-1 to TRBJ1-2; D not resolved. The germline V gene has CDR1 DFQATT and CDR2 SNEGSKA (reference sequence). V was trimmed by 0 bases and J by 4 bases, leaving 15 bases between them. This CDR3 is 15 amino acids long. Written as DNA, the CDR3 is TGCAGTGCTAGAGATCGGTGGGATTTTGGCTATGGCTACACCTTC. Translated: CSARDRWDFGYGYTF.

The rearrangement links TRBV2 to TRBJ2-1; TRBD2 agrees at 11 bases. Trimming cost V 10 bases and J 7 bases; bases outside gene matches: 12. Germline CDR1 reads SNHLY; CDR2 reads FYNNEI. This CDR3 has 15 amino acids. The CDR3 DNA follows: TGTGCCATCACAATTTCTAGCGGGGGGACTAATGAGCAGTTCTTC. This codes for CAITISSGGTNEQFF.

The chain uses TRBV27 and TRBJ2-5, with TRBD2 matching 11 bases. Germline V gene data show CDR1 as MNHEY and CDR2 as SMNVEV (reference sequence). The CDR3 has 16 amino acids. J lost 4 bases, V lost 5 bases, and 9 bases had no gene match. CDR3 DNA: TGTGCCAGCAGTCCCGTAGCGGGGGGGTTTACAGAGACCCAGTACTTC. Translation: CASSPVAGGFTETQYF.

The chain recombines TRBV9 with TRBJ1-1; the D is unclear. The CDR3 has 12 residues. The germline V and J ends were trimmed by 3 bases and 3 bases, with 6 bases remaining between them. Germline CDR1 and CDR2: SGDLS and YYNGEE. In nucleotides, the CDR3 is TGTGCCAGCAGCGGTGAGTACACTGAAGCTTTCTTT. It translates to CASSGEYTEAFF.

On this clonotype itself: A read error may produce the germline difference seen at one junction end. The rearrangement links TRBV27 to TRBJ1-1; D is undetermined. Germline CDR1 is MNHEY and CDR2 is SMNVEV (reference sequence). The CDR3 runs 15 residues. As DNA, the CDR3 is TGTGCCTGCAGTTCTCCCGGACGGAAGAACACTGAAGCTTTCTTT. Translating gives CACSSPGRKNTEAFF.

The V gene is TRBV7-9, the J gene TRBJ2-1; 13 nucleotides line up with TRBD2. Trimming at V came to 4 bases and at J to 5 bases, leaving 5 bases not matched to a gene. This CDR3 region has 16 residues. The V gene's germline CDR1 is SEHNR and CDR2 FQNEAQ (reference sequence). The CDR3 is CASSSILAGGNNEQFF. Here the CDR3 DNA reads TGTGCCAGCAGCTCAATACTAGCGGGGGGGAACAATGAGCAGTTCTTC.

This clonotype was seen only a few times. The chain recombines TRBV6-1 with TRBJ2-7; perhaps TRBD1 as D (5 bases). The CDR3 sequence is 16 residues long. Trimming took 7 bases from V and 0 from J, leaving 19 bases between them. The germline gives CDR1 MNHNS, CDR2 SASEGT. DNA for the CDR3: TGTGCCAGCAACGTAGGTTACCTGACAGACTCCTACGAGCAGTACTTC. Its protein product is CASNVGYLTDSYEQYF.

For the CDR3, the DNA is TGTGCCAGCAGTGCCCGGGACATTAATTCACCCCTCCACTTT. Encoded protein: CASSARDINSPLHF. The chain is built from TRBV2 and TRBJ1-6, with D possibly being TRBD1 (6 bases). Germline lookup yields CDR1 SNHLY and CDR2 FYNNEI. V lost 4 bases and J 6 bases, leaving 10 bases between the germline ends. The length of the CDR3 is 14 residues.